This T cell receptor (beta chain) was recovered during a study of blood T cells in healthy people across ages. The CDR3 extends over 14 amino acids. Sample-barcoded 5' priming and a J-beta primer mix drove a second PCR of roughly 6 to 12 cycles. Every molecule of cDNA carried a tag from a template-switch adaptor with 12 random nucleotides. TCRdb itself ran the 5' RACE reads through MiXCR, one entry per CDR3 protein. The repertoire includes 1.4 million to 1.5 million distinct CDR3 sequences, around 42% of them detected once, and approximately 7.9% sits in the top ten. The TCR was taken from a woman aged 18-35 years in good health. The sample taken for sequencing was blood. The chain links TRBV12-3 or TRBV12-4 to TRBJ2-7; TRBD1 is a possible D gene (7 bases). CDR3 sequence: CSSRGAGAIHEQYF. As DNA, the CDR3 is TGTTCCTCCAGGGGGGCAGGGGCTATCCACGAGCAGTACTTC.